This T cell receptor (beta chain) was sequenced during a study of CD8+ T cells in alopecia areata. Study observations and caveats: The study found higher clonality in lesional than normal scalp, especially in alopecia totalis/universalis.

Regarding this clone: Its specificity is not known.

After isolation, RNA underwent reverse transcription to generate cDNA as the sequencing template. Using immunoSEQ multiplex PCR, the repertoire was profiled, and TCRdb retains in-frame clones only, with some absent. The sample lists roughly 190,000 clones, more than 55% occurring once. Trimming removed 4 bases from V and 7 bases from J, with 7 bases in between. Germline V gene lookup returns CDR1 DFQATT and CDR2 SNEGSKA (reference sequence). The CDR3 covers 10 residues. Specified treatment: oral pan-JAK inhibitor, 5-10 mg twice daily. Source: CD4+ T cells sorted from blood, taken at approximately week 50, from a patient treated with tofacitinib. This TCR was recovered from a human donor with alopecia areata. V gene TRBV20-1 combines with J gene TRBJ1-2; D uncertain. The DNA of the CDR3 is TGCAGTGCTATGGGCACTGGCTACACCTTC. Its protein product is CSAMGTGYTF.